The present TCR beta chain was sequenced within a study of T cell clonality in common variable immunodeficiency. General observations from the study: Links between repertoire features and CVID complications were heterogeneity-limited. CVID subjects shared fewer TCRbeta clones than healthy controls did. Compared with healthy controls, CVID subjects showed increased TCRbeta clonality, mostly in about a third.

CDR1 is DFQATT, CDR2 SNEGSKA, per germline (reference sequence). The CDR3 spans 17 residues. The trim removed 3 bases at V and 4 bases at J, leaving 11 bases unmatched. The sample holds many counts of this clone. Its target is unknown. The read stops 3 residues short of the end of the CDR3; the missing end is completed from the germline J gene. Equal genomic DNA amounts from CVID and control samples were sequenced. TCRdb's copy holds only in-frame clones and misses some; the assay was immunoSEQ multiplex PCR. The sample was found to contain about 37,000 clones, and every one recurs. This chain uses TRBV20-1 with TRBJ2-2; 10 bases line up with TRBD2. The receptor comes from a person aged 18 to 75 in good health. Sequencing input: peripheral blood mononuclear cells. The CDR3 here is CSASKSSGSRSTGELFF. The DNA read from the CDR3 is TGCAGTGCTAGTAAGTCTAGCGGGAGTCGAAGCACCGGGGAG.